This T cell receptor (beta chain) was recorded in a study of OX40 agonist ivuxolimab in advanced cancers. About the study: In this cohort, patients received ivuxolimab, an agonistic anti-OX40 (CD134) antibody.

Study-level results: Also showing low normalized T-cell clonal expansion were some of the nonresponders.

V shed 6 bases and J 5 bases; nucleotides not matched to a gene: 26. Per the germline V gene, CDR1 is LGHNT and CDR2 is FRNRAP. This CDR3 is built from 20 residues. Profiling relied on immunoSEQ multiplex PCR, and the TCRdb table lists in-frame clones only, not all of them. The profile covers 20,000 to 25,000 clones, with roughly 85% appearing a single time and around 59% taken by the ten largest. Notes on this clone: Its antigen is undetermined.

The chain recombines TRBV12-5 with TRBJ1-2; 8 nucleotides align to TRBD1. The material was CD4+ or CD8+ T cells sorted from blood, obtained in a trial of the OX40 agonist ivuxolimab. This receptor was taken from an adult with an advanced solid tumor such as melanoma, head and neck, liver or kidney cancer. CDR3 region: CASGLPNQPGQEGGVYGYTF. DNA for the CDR3: TGTGCTAGTGGCCTCCCGAACCAGCCGGGACAGGAGGGAGGAGTATATGGCTACACCTTC.